This entry is about one T cell receptor beta chain. This clonotype was recorded many times. Its antigen has not been determined. No much larger clone exists at a distance of one base, and base qualities are not known. The source of the sample is a study of response to subunit inactivated influenza vaccine (dated by TCRdb to 2017 to 2018). The study in broad terms: The study used deep quantitative T cell receptor repertoire profiling to track responses to a trivalent subunit inactivated influenza vaccine.

What the study reported, not specific to this receptor: It was suggested by the authors that each seasonal influenza vaccination may recruit only a limited number of new T cells.

Measured from the cysteine to the phenylalanine, the CDR3 is 15 residues long. Only the CDR3 portion is preserved as DNA: 45 bases, with reading frame beginning at the first base. Here V drops 5 bases and J drops 5 bases, and the junction holds 7 bases not matched to any gene. CDR1 and CDR2 are drawn from the germline V gene (reference sequence): DFQATT, SNEGSKA. The method behind the library was RT-PCR. The sequencer was an Illumina HiSeq 2500. TCRdb reprocessing: public reads trimmed at Q25 with fastp, clones called with MiXCR, in-frame beta chains kept. Rows are combined by CDR3 protein, so each entry shows the most common genes and DNA. This sample has about 500,000 distinct CDR3 sequences in its table, and approximately 15% of those were observed once. The ten largest clones represent less than 4% of the sample.

The sequence came from a man between 50 and 69 years old who received an inactivated influenza vaccine. Donor details come from another sample of the same person, matched by shared clones. The material sequenced was CD4+ T cells sorted from PBMCs, taken around 25 months after vaccination. Recombination joined TRBV20-1 with TRBJ2-1; 12 nucleotides in the junction match TRBD2. The CDR3 region has the sequence CSALQLAGGNNEQFF. The bases are TGCAGTGCTCTCCAACTAGCGGGAGGCAACAATGAGCAGTTCTTC.